The 4 T cell receptor beta chains in this list originate from one sample, sequenced in a study of CXCR3-negative and CXCR3-positive naive CD8 T cells. No antigen is known for these receptors. The libraries of TRB cDNA were constructed through 5' RACE using UMI labels. TCRdb processed the 5' RACE reads again and assigns one entry to each CDR3 protein, with no DNA. The table lists roughly 110,000 distinct CDR3 sequences. Points from the study as a whole: CXCR3-positive naive cells had TRB CDR3s that were more hydrophobic than CXCR3-negative naive cells had.

Sequencing was carried out using naive CXCR3+ CD8+ T cells from blood. Regarding subset: CD45RO-CCR7+CD27+CD95- naive CD8+ T cells expressing CXCR3 (TNR3+). These receptors came from a human donor in good health. Some clones in this sample may be carry-over from other donors' samples.

The rearrangement links TRBV29-1 to TRBJ2-5. CDR1 is SQVTM and CDR2 is ANQGSEA in the germline V gene. The length of the CDR3 is 14 residues. The CDR3 sequence: CSVEVVGTQETQYF.

V is TRBV7-8 and J is TRBJ1-1. The CDR3 length is 15 residues. Germline V lookup: CDR1 SGHVS, CDR2 FQNEAQ. CDR3 residues: CASSPLGGVNTEAFF.

The chain is built from TRBV5-1 and TRBJ2-1; TCRdb proposes TRBD1, but this gene call is untestable without DNA. CDR3 size: 18 residues. Germline values: CDR1 SGHRS, CDR2 YFSETQ. CDR3 loop: CASSPQPQTVLAYNEQFF.

This chain uses TRBV13 with TRBJ2-3; TCRdb proposes TRBD2, but this gene call is untestable without DNA. The V gene's germline CDR1 is PRHDT and CDR2 FYEKMQ (reference sequence). The CDR3 runs 16 residues. CDR3 protein: CASSGRLAETGDTQYF.